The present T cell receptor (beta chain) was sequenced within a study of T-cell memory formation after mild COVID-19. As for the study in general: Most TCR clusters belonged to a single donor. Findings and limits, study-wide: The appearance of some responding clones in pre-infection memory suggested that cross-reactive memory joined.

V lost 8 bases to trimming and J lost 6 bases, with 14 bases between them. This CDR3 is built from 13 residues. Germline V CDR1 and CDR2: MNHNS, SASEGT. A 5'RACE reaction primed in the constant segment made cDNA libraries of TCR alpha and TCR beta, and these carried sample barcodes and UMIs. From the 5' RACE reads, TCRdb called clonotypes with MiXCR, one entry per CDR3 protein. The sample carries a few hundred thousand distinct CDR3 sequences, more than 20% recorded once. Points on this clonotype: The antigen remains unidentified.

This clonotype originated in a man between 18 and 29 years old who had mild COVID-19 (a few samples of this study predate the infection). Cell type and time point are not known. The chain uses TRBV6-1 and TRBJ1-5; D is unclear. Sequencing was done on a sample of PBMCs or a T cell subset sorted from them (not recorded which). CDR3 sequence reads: CASVPEFFQPQHF. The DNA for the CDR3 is TGTGCCAGCGTGCCGGAATTTTTTCAGCCCCAGCATTTT.